Each of the 18 T cell receptor beta chains below was sequenced from the same sample in a study of T cell responses to AZD1222 COVID-19 vaccine. Sequenced by immunoSEQ multiplex PCR; TCRdb stores in-frame clones only, minus some. There are roughly 140,000 clones in the sample; around nine tenths occur only once, and 9% to 9.5% lies in the top ten. Material: peripheral blood, obtained 28 days after the second AZD1222 dose. These receptors came from an adult who received the AZD1222 COVID-19 vaccine.

This chain uses TRBV23-1 with TRBJ1-5; weak D call: TRBD1 (5 bases). TRBV23-1 is marked as an open reading frame, function uncertain. The V end lost 4 bases, the J end lost 9 bases, and 22 bases lay between the germline ends. The CDR3 is 16 residues long. The CDR3 region is CASSPLCGTHPRPQHF. The DNA for the CDR3 is TGCGCCAGCAGTCCCCTTTGCGGGACTCACCCGCGGCCCCAGCATTTT.

The chain joins TRBV10-1 to TRBJ2-7; tentatively, D is TRBD2 (6 bases). The CDR3 has 13 residues. Germline CDR1 and CDR2: WNHNN and SYGVQD (reference sequence). The V end was cut by 6 bases, the J end by 9 bases, with 18 bases between. CDR3 amino acids: CASSQLDGSGQYF. In DNA form, the CDR3 reads TGCGCCAGCAGCCAACTGGACGGTAGCGGGCAGTACTTC.

This chain uses TRBV27 with TRBJ1-1; no firm D call. The length of the CDR3 is 13 residues. CDR1 MNHEY and CDR2 SMNVEV come from the germline V gene (reference sequence). V gave up 6 bases and J gave up 1 base, with 9 bases separating them. CDR3 coding DNA: TGTGCCAGCAGCCCCGGTGGGAACACTGAAGCTTTCTTT. This gives the protein CASSPGGNTEAFF.

V is TRBV6-2 or TRBV6-3 and J is TRBJ1-5; possibly TRBD1 for D (6 bases). V was pared by 2 bases and J by 1 base, with 9 bases between. The CDR3 is 15 amino acids. Germline CDR1 reads MNHEY; CDR2 reads SVGEGT. CDR3 loop: CASSYLGGSNQPQHF. The CDR3 region has the DNA TGTGCCAGCAGTTACCTTGGGGGCAGCAATCAGCCCCAGCATTTT.

V gene TRBV7-9 combines with J gene TRBJ1-4; TRBD1 is a possible D gene (5 bases). The CDR3 spans 16 residues. V was trimmed by 6 bases and J by 7 bases, leaving 21 bases between them. CDR1 and CDR2 from the germline V gene are SEHNR and FQNEAQ (reference sequence). CDR3 protein: CASSPSDRGRAEKLFF. CDR3 DNA sequence: TGTGCCAGCAGTCCCAGTGATAGGGGCCGGGCTGAAAAACTGTTTTTT.

This clone was seen a few times. CDR3: CASSEGRGVSNV. The CDR3 coding sequence is TGTGCCAGCAGTGAGGGAAGAGGGGTCTCTAACGTC. The chain joins TRBV2 to TRBJ2-7; D could derive from TRBD1 or TRBD2 (5 bases each). The CDR3 consists of 12 residues. The V gene's germline CDR1 is SNHLY and CDR2 FYNNEI.

The V call is TRBV6-5, the J call TRBJ2-6; D unresolved. The CDR3 covers 13 residues. V was trimmed by 5 bases and J by 7 bases, leaving 9 bases between them. Germline loops: CDR1 MNHEY, CDR2 SVGAGI. The CDR3: CASSLRNANVLTF. CDR3 bases: TGTGCCAGCAGTCTCAGGAATGCCAACGTCCTGACTTTC.

The chain combines TRBV27 with TRBJ1-1; D unclear. CDR1 is MNHEY and CDR2 is SMNVEV in the germline V gene (reference sequence). Deletions cut 5 bases from V and 1 base from J, with 20 bases between. The CDR3 has 17 amino acids. CDR3 nucleotides: TGTGCCAGCAGTCCGGCGGTTTTGCGGCGGAGGAACACTGAAGCTTTCTTT. It is translated as CASSPAVLRRRNTEAFF.

The chain joins TRBV2 to TRBJ2-3; TRBD2 might be the D (5 bases). This CDR3 is built from 13 residues. Germline CDR1 is SNHLY and CDR2 is FYNNEI. Trimming cost V 7 bases and J 2 bases, with 10 bases left between them. The CDR3 spells CASKRAYTDTQYF. The DNA of the CDR3 is TGTGCCAGCAAGAGGGCTTACACAGATACGCAGTATTTT.

Comment on this clone: Other DNA sequences within the sample encode an identical CDR3. The chain joins TRBV5-1 to TRBJ1-6, with D uncertain. Trimming stripped 0 bases from V and 9 bases from J, with 4 bases between. Per the germline V gene, CDR1 is SGHRS and CDR2 is YFSETQ. The CDR3 sequence is 12 residues long. CDR3 residues: CASSLEGSPLHF. CDR3 in DNA: TGCGCCAGCAGCTTGGAAGGTTCACCCCTCCACTTT.

CDR3 nucleotide sequence: TGTGCCAGCAGCCACGGACTAGCGGGAGCGAGCTCCTACGAGCAGTACTTC. This encodes CASSHGLAGASSYEQYF. The chain uses TRBV7-9 and TRBJ2-7, with TRBD2 matching over 13 bases. Looked up from germline, CDR1 is SEHNR and CDR2 is FQNEAQ (reference sequence). This CDR3 spans 17 amino acids. Germline trimming cut 5 bases from V and 0 bases from J; bases unmatched to any gene: 7.

V usage is TRBV2 and J usage is TRBJ2-5, with 11 bases identical to TRBD2. CDR1 is SNHLY and CDR2 is FYNNEI in the germline V gene. This CDR3 is 15 amino acids long. V lost 6 bases and J lost 4; bases outside the gene matches: 7. Written as DNA, the CDR3 is TGTGCCAGCAGCAGTAGCGGGAGGGCGGGAGAGACCCAGTACTTC. It codes for CASSSSGRAGETQYF.

In regard to this clone: At one end, the junction sequence differs from germline, possibly due to a read error. This chain uses TRBV5-1 with TRBJ2-1; 11 bases map to TRBD2. Germline V gene lookup returns CDR1 SGHRS and CDR2 YFSETQ. The CDR3 has 13 amino acids. The CDR3 spells CASSFGGLAELFF. The CDR3 region has the DNA TGCGCCAGCAGCTTCGGGGGACTAGCGGAGCTGTTCTTC.

This clone was seen only once. The genes are TRBV5-5 and TRBJ2-5; D perhaps matches TRBD1 (5 bases). The CDR3 loop spans 15 amino acids. CDR1 is SGHKS, CDR2 YYEKEE, per germline (reference sequence). V was shortened by 2 bases and J by 5 bases, with 16 bases between the two germline ends. The CDR3 loop reads CASSFMPGLRETQYF. As DNA, the CDR3 is TGTGCCAGCAGCTTTATGCCAGGGCTAAGGGAGACCCAGTACTTC.

This chain links TRBV5-1 with TRBJ1-4, with D perhaps TRBD1 (5 bases). Trimming took 1 base from V and 4 from J, leaving 11 bases between them. The CDR3 runs to 15 residues. Germline-derived CDR1 and CDR2 are SGHRS and YFSETQ. CDR3 loop: CASSLQGADNEKLFF. As DNA, the CDR3 is TGCGCCAGCAGCTTGCAGGGAGCCGATAATGAAAAACTGTTTTTT.

The rearrangement links TRBV7-8 to TRBJ1-2; possibly TRBD1 for D (6 bases). Germline CDR1 reads SGHVS; CDR2 reads FQNEAQ. V dropped 1 base and J dropped 4 bases, with 16 bases sitting between them. The CDR3 extends over 16 amino acids. CDR3 sequence (DNA): TGTGCCAGCAGCTTAGGGACAGCTCAAAGAGGCTATGGCTACACCTTC. Its translation: CASSLGTAQRGYGYTF.

This clone was observed a few times. The V call is TRBV7-2, the J call TRBJ2-5; the match to TRBD1 covers 10 bases. Germline trimming cut 5 bases from V and 6 bases from J; bases unmatched to any gene: 18. In germline, CDR1 is SGHTA, CDR2 FQGNSA. The CDR3 has 18 residues. CDR3 loop: CASSISPGQGIGQKTQYF. In nucleotides, the CDR3 is TGTGCCAGCAGCATATCACCGGGACAGGGGATCGGGCAAAAGACCCAGTACTTC.

The chain has TRBV7-2 and TRBJ1-5; D gene uncertain. CDR1 SGHTA and CDR2 FQGNSA come from the germline V gene. Between the trimmed V and J ends, which lost 5 bases and 3 bases, there was a span of 11 bases. The CDR3 is made up of 14 amino acids. CDR3 loop: CASSLVNNNQPQHF. The DNA of the CDR3 is TGTGCCAGCAGCCTGGTCAACAACAATCAGCCCCAGCATTTT.